This T cell receptor (beta chain) was sequenced in a study of blood T cell repertoires in COVID-19. Overall study: The United States, Italy and Spain were the sources of the acute and convalescent COVID-19 samples. PBMCs, B-cell-depleted T cells, or T cells provided the cDNA or gDNA that made up the material.

This CDR3 has 11 amino acids. Germline CDR1 is SNHLY and CDR2 is FYNNEI. V was shortened by 6 bases and J by 8 bases, with 7 bases between the two germline ends. The age range of participants was about 18 to 95 years, with residence in about 25 US areas. In this sample, this clone turned up a few times. Original analysis: Nucleated cell counts were estimated from reference gene primer amplification. TCRdb's copy holds only in-frame clones and misses some; the assay was immunoSEQ multiplex PCR. That table furnishes V, J and clone size, whereas the DNA furnished D and trimming. The sample lists approximately 480,000 clones, approximately 90% seen once, with about 0.7% in the top ten.

The chain uses TRBV2 and TRBJ1-4; a weak D match, TRBD1 (5 bases). Source material: PBMCs or T cells enriched from blood (not recorded which). This TCR was sampled from a woman between 18 and 29 years old who had recovered from COVID-19. The CDR3 coding sequence is TGTGCCAGCAGGCGACAGGAAAAACTGTTTTTT. Protein sequence: CASRRQEKLFF.